The 19 T cell receptor beta chains given below trace back to one sample, sequenced in a study of blood T cell repertoires in COVID-19. TCRdb's copy holds only in-frame clones and misses some; the assay was immunoSEQ multiplex PCR. The sample comprises about 170,000 clones, around 89% of which are singletons, and around 25% rests with the top ten. Material for sequencing was peripheral blood. The receptors here all came from a man aged 55 to 69 with acute or convalescent COVID-19.

The chain recombines TRBV7-9 with TRBJ2-2; the match to TRBD2 covers 11 bases. Trimming cost V 3 bases and J 4 bases; bases outside gene matches: 4. The CDR3 contains 16 residues. Germline CDR1 and CDR2: SEHNR and FQNEAQ (reference sequence). CDR3 bases: TGTGCCAGCAGCTTCCCGGGACTAGCGGTCACCGGGGAGCTGTTTTTT. Translation gives CASSFPGLAVTGELFF.

In this sample, this clone turned up a few times. The chain employs TRBV18 and TRBJ2-7; 10 bases line up with TRBD1. From germline, CDR1 is KGHSH and CDR2 LQKENI. The CDR3 is 14 amino acids. V lost 6 bases, J lost 6 bases, and 8 bases stayed unmatched. The CDR3 region is CASSFGQGEGEQYV. In DNA form, the CDR3 reads TGTGCCAGCTCGTTCGGACAGGGGGAGGGCGAGCAGTACGTC.

The rearrangement joins TRBV10-2 to TRBJ2-7; 8 bases align to TRBD2. V shed 1 base, J shed 1 base, and the junction held 12 bases outside the gene matches. The CDR3 runs 18 residues. CDR1 WSHSY and CDR2 SAAADI come from the germline V gene. The CDR3 DNA reads as TGCGCCAGCAGTGAGTTCGGGACTAGTCAGTATGGTTCCTACGAGCAGTACGTC. Its translation: CASSEFGTSQYGSYEQYV.

V gene TRBV30 combines with J gene TRBJ2-2; TRBD2 is a possible D gene (6 bases). The V end was cut by 2 bases, the J end by 5 bases, with 12 bases between. CDR1 is GTSNPN and CDR2 is SVGIG in the germline V gene (reference sequence). The CDR3 has 14 amino acids. Here the CDR3 reads CAWSTGTGTGELFF. CDR3 nucleotides: TGTGCCTGGAGTACCGGGACTGGGACCGGGGAGCTGTTTTTT.

V gene TRBV5-1 combines with J gene TRBJ1-1, with a weak D call TRBD1 (5 bases). CDR3 length equals 16 residues. The V gene's germline CDR1 is SGHRS and CDR2 YFSETQ. Trimming stripped 4 bases from V and 5 bases from J, with 21 bases between. The CDR3 DNA follows: TGCGCCAGCAGCCACCCCCCTGACAGCTCCCATACTGAAGCTTTCTTT. It translates to CASSHPPDSSHTEAFF.

V usage is TRBV6-5 and J usage is TRBJ1-5, with TRBD1 identical over 7 bases. J gave up 1 base and V 6 bases, and 6 bases lay outside the gene matches. The CDR3 is 15 residues long. CDR1 MNHEY and CDR2 SVGAGI come from the germline V gene. The CDR3 protein is CASRITRGSNQPQHF. The CDR3 region has the DNA TGTGCCAGCAGGATCACCAGGGGGAGCAATCAGCCCCAGCATTTT.

V gene TRBV7-2 combines with J gene TRBJ2-1; D uncertain. Trimming pared 1 base from V and 8 bases from J, leaving 9 bases between. Germline V gene data show CDR1 as SGHTA and CDR2 as FQGNSA. CDR3 length equals 13 residues. CDR3 in amino acids: CASSLDNMDEQFF. DNA of the CDR3: TGTGCCAGCAGCTTAGACAACATGGATGAGCAGTTCTTC.

The chain carries TRBV5-8 and TRBJ2-5, with D possibly matching TRBD1 (6 bases). The germline V gene encodes CDR1 SGHTS and CDR2 YDEGEE. V gave up 4 bases and J gave up 1 base, with 17 bases separating them. The CDR3 loop spans 16 amino acids. CDR3 sequence: CASSTLAGDGQETQYF. The CDR3 DNA follows: TGTGCCAGCAGCACGCTGGCAGGGGATGGCCAAGAGACCCAGTACTTC.

Concerning this clone itself: The sample holds other DNA sequences that translate to the same CDR3. The chain has TRBV5-4 and TRBJ2-7; 7 positions agree with TRBD1. Trimming cost V 3 bases and J 0 bases; bases outside gene matches: 3. Looked up from germline, CDR1 is SGHNT and CDR2 is YYREEE (reference sequence). The CDR3 length is 14 residues. The CDR3 DNA is TGTGCCAGCAGCTCCCGACAGGGCTCCTACGAGCAGTACTTC. Protein sequence: CASSSRQGSYEQYF.

The chain is built from TRBV2 and TRBJ2-6; TRBD1 matches 8 bases. The length of the CDR3 is 16 residues. In germline, CDR1 is SNHLY, CDR2 FYNNEI. J was trimmed by 2 bases and V by 11 bases; bases with no gene match: 11. DNA for the CDR3: TGTGCCCGGGGGCAGGGGGCGCGAGCTGGGGCCAACGTCCTGACTTTC. The encoded protein is CARGQGARAGANVLTF.

The chain carries TRBV11-1 and TRBJ1-6; D gene unclear. The CDR3 runs to 13 residues. Per germline, CDR1 SGHAT and CDR2 FQDESV (reference sequence). V was cut by 5 bases and J by 6 bases, with 8 bases left in between. CDR3 sequence: CASSVGSNSPLHF. The CDR3 DNA reads TGTGCCAGCAGCGTAGGGAGTAATTCACCCCTCCACTTT.

This clone has only one observation. The CDR3 nucleotides read TGCGCCAGCAGCTTGAAGGACAGGTCAGGGGTTAAATCCTATAATTCACCCCTCCACTTT. Protein sequence: CASSLKDRSGVKSYNSPLHF. The chain links TRBV5-1 to TRBJ1-6; 7 bases line up with TRBD1. J was trimmed by 1 base and V by 1 base; bases with no gene match: 14. The CDR3 runs to 20 residues. Germline V gene lookup returns CDR1 SGHRS and CDR2 YFSETQ.

The chain carries TRBV5-8 and TRBJ2-4; D ambiguous. The germline gives CDR1 SGHTS, CDR2 YDEGEE. V was trimmed by 0 bases and J by 2 bases, leaving 3 bases between them. This CDR3 region has 13 residues. The CDR3 here is CASSLASKNIQYF. DNA for the CDR3: TGTGCCAGCAGCTTGGCTTCCAAAAACATTCAGTACTTC. The full variable domain, its missing parts supplied by reference TRBV5-8 and TRBJ2-4, is EAGVTQSPTHLIKTRGQQATLRCSPISGHTSVYWYQQALGLGLQFLLWYDEGEERNRGNFPPRFSGRQFPNYSSELNVNALELEDSALYLCASSLASKNIQYFGAGTRLSVL.

The chain joins TRBV6-2 or TRBV6-3 to TRBJ1-4; D perhaps matches TRBD1 (5 bases). Looked up from germline, CDR1 is MNHEY and CDR2 is SVGEGT. Trimming removed 2 bases from V and 7 bases from J, with 17 bases in between. The CDR3 has 16 residues. The CDR3 DNA reads as TGTGCCAGCAGTTACCCTCCGGGGCCGGGGGGTGAAAAACTGTTTTTT. Translated: CASSYPPGPGGEKLFF.

The CDR3 loop is CASIRGTEAFF. The CDR3, as DNA: TGTGCCAGTATACGCGGCACTGAAGCTTTCTTT. V is TRBV19 and J is TRBJ1-1; the D is unclear. There are 11 residues in the CDR3. The germline V gene encodes CDR1 LNHDA and CDR2 SQIVND (reference sequence). The V and J ends lost 7 bases and 4 bases respectively, with 7 bases between them. Variable domain in full (rest from reference TRBV19 and TRBJ1-1): DGGITQSPKYLFRKEGQNVTLSCEQNLNHDAMYWYRQDPGQGLRLIYYSQIVNDFQKGDIAEGYSVSREKKESFPLTVTSAQKNPTAFYLCASIRGTEAFFGQGTRLTVV.

The genes are TRBV3-1 (or the pseudogene TRBV3-2) and TRBJ1-2, with 8 positions matching TRBD1. V lost 1 base, J lost 3 bases, and 1 base stayed unmatched. The CDR3 runs 14 residues. Germline values: CDR1 LGHDT, CDR2 YNNKEL (reference sequence). The DNA of the CDR3 is TGTGCCAGCAGCCAAGGGGACAGGCACTATGGCTACACCTTC. Translated, it gives CASSQGDRHYGYTF.

The chain couples TRBV5-1 to TRBJ2-5, with D possibly being TRBD2 (6 bases). This CDR3 has 15 amino acids. Trimming removed 0 bases at V and 7 bases at J, with 16 bases between. Germline V gene data show CDR1 as SGHRS and CDR2 as YFSETQ. CDR3 coding DNA: TGCGCCAGCAGCTTGGAGGCGGGGCTTTTTGGGACCCAGTACTTC. Protein product: CASSLEAGLFGTQYF. Full variable domain (missing parts from reference TRBV5-1 and TRBJ2-5): KAGVTQTPRYLIKTRGQQVTLSCSPISGHRSVSWYQQTPGQGLQFLFEYFSETQRNKGNFPGRFSGRQFSNSRSEMNVSTLELGDSALYLCASSLEAGLFGTQYFGPGTRLLVL.

V and J are TRBV30 and TRBJ2-1, with TRBD1 identical over 7 bases. In germline, CDR1 is GTSNPN, CDR2 SVGIG (reference sequence). This CDR3 spans 14 amino acids. Trimming took 2 bases from V and 9 from J; bases not matched to a gene: 10. The CDR3 here is CAWSPRTGPSEQFF. CDR3 nucleotides: TGTGCCTGGAGTCCCCGGACAGGTCCCAGTGAGCAGTTCTTC.

V is TRBV7-2 and J is TRBJ2-1, with 9 bases lining up with TRBD2. The germline V gene has CDR1 SGHTA and CDR2 FQGNSA. The CDR3 length is 16 residues. V gave up 6 bases and J gave up 0 bases; unmatched junction bases: 6. CDR3 amino acids: CASSFSGGSSYNEQFF. CDR3 bases: TGTGCCAGCAGTTTCAGCGGGGGGAGCTCCTACAATGAGCAGTTCTTC.